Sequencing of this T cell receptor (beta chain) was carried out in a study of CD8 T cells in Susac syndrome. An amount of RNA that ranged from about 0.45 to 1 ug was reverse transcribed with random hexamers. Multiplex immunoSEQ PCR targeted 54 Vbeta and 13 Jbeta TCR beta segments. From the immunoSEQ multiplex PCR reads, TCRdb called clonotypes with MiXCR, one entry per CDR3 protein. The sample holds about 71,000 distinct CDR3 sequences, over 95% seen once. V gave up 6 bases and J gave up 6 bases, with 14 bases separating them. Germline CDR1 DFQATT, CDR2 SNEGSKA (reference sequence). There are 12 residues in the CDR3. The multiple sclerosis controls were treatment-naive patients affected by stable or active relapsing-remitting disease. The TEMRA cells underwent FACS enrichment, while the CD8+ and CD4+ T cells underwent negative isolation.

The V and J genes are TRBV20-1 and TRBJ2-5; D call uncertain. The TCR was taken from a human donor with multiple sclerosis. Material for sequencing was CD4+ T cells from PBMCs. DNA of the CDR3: TGCAGTGCGACGACAATTGGGAAGACCCAGTACTTC. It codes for CSATTIGKTQYF.